Described below is a single T cell receptor beta chain sequence and its context. The data are from a study of T cell changes during pregnancy in multiple sclerosis. Clones were sequenced by immunoSEQ multiplex PCR, and TCRdb holds only the in-frame ones, with some missing. The sample holds tens of thousands of clones, roughly 92% seen once. The CDR3 has 13 amino acids. The J segment lost 9 bases and the V segment lost 1 base, leaving 3 bases of the junction unmatched. Germline CDR1 LNHNV, CDR2 YYDKDF (reference sequence). The TCR was taken from a female donor with multiple sclerosis, enrolled in a pregnancy study. This sequence joins TRBV15 and TRBJ2-1; 7 bases fit TRBD2. The sequences come from CD4+ T cells from peripheral blood mononuclear cells, collected before pregnancy. Written as DNA, the CDR3 is TGTGCCACCAGCAGAGGAAGGGAGGGTGAGCAGTTCTTC. Protein: CATSRGREGEQFF.